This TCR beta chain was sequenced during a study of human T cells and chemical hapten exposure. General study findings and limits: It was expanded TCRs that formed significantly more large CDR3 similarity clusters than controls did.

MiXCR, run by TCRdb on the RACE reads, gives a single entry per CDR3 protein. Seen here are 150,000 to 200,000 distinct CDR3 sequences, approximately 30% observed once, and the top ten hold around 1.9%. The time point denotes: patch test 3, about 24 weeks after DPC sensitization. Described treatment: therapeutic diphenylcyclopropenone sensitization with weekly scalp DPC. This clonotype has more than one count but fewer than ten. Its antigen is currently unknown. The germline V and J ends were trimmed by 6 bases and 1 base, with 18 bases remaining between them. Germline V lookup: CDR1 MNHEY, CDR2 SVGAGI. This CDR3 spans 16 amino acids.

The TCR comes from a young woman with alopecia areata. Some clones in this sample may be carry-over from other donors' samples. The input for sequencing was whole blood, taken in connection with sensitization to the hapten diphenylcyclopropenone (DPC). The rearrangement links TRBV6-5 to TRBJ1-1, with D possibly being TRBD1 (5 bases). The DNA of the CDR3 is TGTGCCAGCAGACCACCGGGGGGGTGGGGGAACACTGAAGCTTTCTTT. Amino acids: CASRPPGGWGNTEAFF.